The 2 T cell receptor beta chains in this list originate from one sample, sequenced in a study of memory CD4+ T cells and cytomegalovirus serostatus. The sort gate was single viable CD3+CD4+CD8-CD45RO+ cells for memory CD4+ T cells. The protocol was immunoSEQ multiplex PCR, while the TCRdb copy is restricted to in-frame clones and leaves out a portion. The table records about 42,000 clones, 65% to 85% of them present only once. The material sequenced was memory CD4+ T cells from blood. The receptors shown here come from an adult in good health and CMV-seronegative.

The CDR3: CAWSPMGDFIRGEKLFF. Here the CDR3 DNA reads TGTGCCTGGAGTCCCATGGGGGACTTTATCCGGGGCGAAAAACTGTTTTTT. The chain carries TRBV30 and TRBJ1-4; D might be TRBD1 (5 bases). The CDR3 consists of 17 residues. V lost 2 bases and J lost 8, with 24 bases in between. Germline V gives CDR1 GTSNPN, CDR2 SVGIG (reference sequence).

The V call is TRBV10-3, the J call TRBJ2-1, with 12 bases matching TRBD2. CDR1 and CDR2 from the germline V gene are ENHRY and SYGVKD. Trimming removed 5 bases from V and 6 bases from J; junction bases left unmatched: 5. The CDR3 spans 15 residues. The CDR3 spells CAISKASGGANEQFF. CDR3 in DNA: TGTGCCATCAGTAAAGCTAGCGGGGGGGCCAATGAGCAGTTCTTC.